Listed here are 21 T cell receptor beta chains from one sample, sequenced in a study of T cell responses to AZD1222 COVID-19 vaccine. Using immunoSEQ multiplex PCR, the repertoire was profiled, and TCRdb retains in-frame clones only, with some absent. The sample shows 70,000 to 95,000 clones, about 88% of them seen only once. The material sequenced was peripheral blood, taken 28 days after the second AZD1222 dose. The receptors stem from an adult who received the AZD1222 COVID-19 vaccine.

The DNA for the CDR3 is TGTGCCAGCAGTAAACTAGCGGGACAATACAATGAGCAGTTCTTC. Its protein product is CASSKLAGQYNEQFF. This chain joins TRBV6-4 and TRBJ2-1, with TRBD2 identical over 10 bases. Germline V gene sequence: CDR1 MRHNA, CDR2 SNTAGT. The V segment lost 5 bases and the J segment 4 bases; nucleotides outside the gene matches: 5. This CDR3 has 15 amino acids.

The chain has TRBV27 and TRBJ2-7; 12 nucleotides line up with TRBD1. Losses at the gene ends were 3 bases for V and 9 bases for J; bases not matched to a gene: 6. Per the germline V gene, CDR1 is MNHEY and CDR2 is SMNVEV (reference sequence). This CDR3 region has 14 residues. The CDR3 nucleotides are TGTGCCAGCAGTTTCGGGACAGGGGGCCTCGGGCAGTACTTC. It yields the protein CASSFGTGGLGQYF.

The chain joins TRBV27 to TRBJ1-2; D remains ambiguous. The V and J ends lost 7 bases and 4 bases respectively, with 10 bases between them. Germline V gives CDR1 MNHEY, CDR2 SMNVEV (reference sequence). This CDR3 contains 12 residues. The CDR3 here is CASKLPGYGYTF. In nucleotides, the CDR3 is TGTGCCAGCAAATTACCCGGCTATGGCTACACCTTC.

Comments on this clone: Other DNA variants within this sample encode the same CDR3. The rearrangement links TRBV3-1 (or the pseudogene TRBV3-2) to TRBJ2-3; possible D gene TRBD2, 6 bases. CDR1 and CDR2 from the germline V gene are LGHDT and YNNKEL (reference sequence). Trimming removed 6 bases at V and 0 bases at J, with 13 bases between. The CDR3 loop spans 15 amino acids. The CDR3 DNA reads as TGTGCCAGCAGTCCGACCGGGACTAGCACAGATACGCAGTATTTT. This gives the protein CASSPTGTSTDTQYF.

This clone was detected a few times. CDR3 region: CASSPRQTTNSPLHF. In DNA, the CDR3 is TGTGCCAGCAGCCCAAGACAAACGACCAATTCACCCCTCCACTTT. The V call is TRBV7-2, the J call TRBJ1-6; no clear D gene. Germline lookup yields CDR1 SGHTA and CDR2 FQGNSA. This CDR3 spans 15 amino acids. V lost 5 bases to trimming and J lost 7 bases, with 15 bases between them.

The gene calls are TRBV19 and TRBJ1-1; 7 bases agree with TRBD1. J gave up 2 bases and V 1 base, and 1 base lay outside the gene matches. Germline-derived CDR1 and CDR2 are LNHDA and SQIVND (reference sequence). The CDR3 covers 14 residues. CDR3 in DNA: TGTGCCAGTAGTATAGGACAGGGAAACACTGAAGCTTTCTTT. It codes for CASSIGQGNTEAFF. Based on the CDR3 plus reference TRBV19 and TRBJ1-1, the full variable domain is DGGITQSPKYLFRKEGQNVTLSCEQNLNHDAMYWYRQDPGQGLRLIYYSQIVNDFQKGDIAEGYSVSREKKESFPLTVTSAQKNPTAFYLCASSIGQGNTEAFFGQGTRLTVV.

A single count supports this clone. CDR3 loop: CAWSSGGDSPLHF. CDR3 DNA sequence: TGTGCCTGGAGTAGCGGGGGCGATTCACCCCTCCACTTT. The chain employs TRBV30 and TRBJ1-6; the D gene is possibly TRBD1 (6 bases). The germline gives CDR1 GTSNPN, CDR2 SVGIG (reference sequence). The V and J ends lost 2 bases and 8 bases respectively, with 10 bases between them. The length of the CDR3 is 13 residues.

CDR3 amino acids: CASSPLGRGRTEAFF. For the CDR3, the DNA is TGCGCCAGCAGCCCCCTGGGTAGGGGGCGAACTGAAGCTTTCTTT. This chain uses TRBV4-3 with TRBJ1-1; 7 bases match TRBD1. The CDR3 length is 15 residues. J was trimmed by 5 bases and V by 4 bases; bases with no gene match: 10. Germline V gene sequence: CDR1 LGHNA, CDR2 YSLEER.

This clone was seen a handful of times. This chain joins TRBV10-1 and TRBJ1-6; 8 bases are a match to TRBD1. The V and J ends lost 8 bases and 0 bases, in that order; junction bases with no gene match: 12. The CDR3 has 18 amino acids. The germline gives CDR1 WNHNN, CDR2 SYGVQD (reference sequence). Here the CDR3 reads CASYRTGLSSSYNSPLHF. The CDR3 nucleotides read TGCGCCAGCTACCGGACAGGGCTGTCGAGCTCCTATAATTCACCCCTCCACTTT.

This clone is medium-sized by share. The V gene is TRBV5-4, the J gene TRBJ2-2; D may correspond to TRBD1 or TRBD2 (5 bases each). The V gene's germline CDR1 is SGHNT and CDR2 YYREEE (reference sequence). There are 15 residues in the CDR3. V was shortened by 5 bases and J by 1 base, with 12 bases between the two germline ends. CDR3 amino acids: CASRLGTMNTGELFF. In nucleotides, the CDR3 is TGTGCCAGCAGACTAGGGACCATGAACACCGGGGAGCTGTTTTTT.

The chain joins TRBV19 to TRBJ2-1; weak D call: TRBD2 (6 bases). Germline-derived CDR1 and CDR2 are LNHDA and SQIVND (reference sequence). V was trimmed by 1 base and J by 0 bases, leaving 13 bases between them. The CDR3 length is 17 residues. The CDR3 loop reads CASSIGVGGSSYNEQFF. CDR3 DNA sequence: TGTGCCAGTAGTATAGGAGTTGGGGGGAGCTCCTACAATGAGCAGTTCTTC.

V gene TRBV28 combines with J gene TRBJ2-1; maybe TRBD1 (7 bases). Trimming left V 2 bases short and J 0 bases short, with 17 bases between. Germline CDR1 reads MDHEN; CDR2 reads SYDVKM. The CDR3 is made up of 18 amino acids. In nucleotides, the CDR3 is TGTGCCAGCAGTTTAAGGTGGGGCCAGGGGGGCTCCTACAATGAGCAGTTCTTC. Amino acid sequence: CASSLRWGQGGSYNEQFF.

The rearrangement links TRBV29-1 to TRBJ2-1; maybe TRBD2 (6 bases). Looked up from germline, CDR1 is SQVTM and CDR2 is ANQGSEA. This CDR3 spans 14 amino acids. In DNA form, the CDR3 reads TGCACCAGTAAAACGGGAGCCACTTACAATGAGCAGTTCTTC. Amino acids: CTSKTGATYNEQFF.

The chain links TRBV4-1 to TRBJ2-3; 10 bases are shared with TRBD1. V was pared by 3 bases and J by 2 bases, with 2 bases of the junction left unmatched. Germline V gives CDR1 MGHRA, CDR2 YSYEKL. The CDR3 is 15 amino acids. CDR3 bases: TGCGCCAGCAGCCACCGACAGGGGGCCACAGATACGCAGTATTTT. As protein: CASSHRQGATDTQYF.

This chain joins TRBV19 and TRBJ2-1, with 10 bases aligning to TRBD2. J gave up 6 bases and V 1 base, and 3 bases lay outside the gene matches. This CDR3 is built from 15 residues. From germline, CDR1 is LNHDA and CDR2 SQIVND (reference sequence). The CDR3 region is CASSIVSGRGNEQFF. CDR3 nucleotide sequence: TGTGCCAGTAGTATAGTGAGCGGGAGGGGCAATGAGCAGTTCTTC.

The rearrangement links TRBV10-1 to TRBJ2-1; possible D gene TRBD2, 5 bases. Trimming pared 6 bases from V and 3 bases from J, leaving 15 bases between. The CDR3 length is 15 residues. Germline V gene data show CDR1 as WNHNN and CDR2 as SYGVQD (reference sequence). CDR3 protein: CASSQRESGYNEQFF. The DNA of the CDR3 is TGCGCCAGCAGCCAGCGAGAGAGCGGCTACAATGAGCAGTTCTTC.

The V and J genes are TRBV6-6 and TRBJ1-5, with 9 positions matching TRBD1. V was pared by 9 bases and J by 4 bases, with 10 bases of the junction left unmatched. Germline CDR1 reads MNHNY; CDR2 reads SVGAGI (reference sequence). The CDR3 totals 15 residues. The CDR3 region has the DNA TGTGCCAGTGAAAGACAGGGGGGAGGGAATCAGCCCCAGCATTTT. Its translation: CASERQGGGNQPQHF.

The V and J genes are TRBV7-2 and TRBJ1-1, with TRBD1 as a possible D gene (6 bases). Germline V lookup: CDR1 SGHTA, CDR2 FQGNSA. The ends were cut back, 1 base at V and 4 bases at J, with 10 bases in the middle. This CDR3 has 14 residues. CDR3 coding DNA: TGTGCCAGCAGCTTAGTGTCCAGGGGCACTGAAGCTTTCTTT. Translating it yields CASSLVSRGTEAFF.

V and J are TRBV2 and TRBJ2-1, with D perhaps TRBD2 (6 bases). The CDR3 is made up of 14 amino acids. Trimming removed 6 bases at V and 6 bases at J, with 15 bases between. Germline CDR1 is SNHLY and CDR2 is FYNNEI. CDR3: CASSVDLGGNEQFF. For the CDR3, the DNA is TGTGCCAGCAGCGTTGACCTGGGGGGCAATGAGCAGTTCTTC.

V gene TRBV6-5 combines with J gene TRBJ2-5, with TRBD2 matching over 9 bases. The length of the CDR3 is 15 residues. Germline V lookup: CDR1 MNHEY, CDR2 SVGAGI. V lost 6 bases and J lost 5; bases outside the gene matches: 10. This CDR3 is CASSGGRAGWETQYF. The CDR3 bases are TGTGCCAGCAGCGGCGGGAGGGCCGGTTGGGAGACCCAGTACTTC.

About this clone itself: Other DNA sequences within the sample encode an identical CDR3. This chain joins TRBV15 and TRBJ1-1, with D tentatively TRBD1 (6 bases). Germline V gives CDR1 LNHNV, CDR2 YYDKDF (reference sequence). This CDR3 spans 14 amino acids. V lost 1 base to trimming and J lost 2 bases, with 8 bases between them. The CDR3 is CATSRADSNTEAFF. The CDR3 DNA reads as TGTGCCACCAGCAGAGCGGACAGTAACACTGAAGCTTTCTTT.